The 5 T cell receptor beta chains below all came from one sample that was sequenced in a study of lymphopenia after photon versus proton radiotherapy. Data came from immunoSEQ multiplex PCR; TCRdb stores just in-frame clones and leaves some out. The data hold 35,000 to 45,000 clones, with under 90% observed a single time. The material was peripheral blood, obtained from a patient treated with photon-based radiotherapy. The receptors derive from a man aged 50 to 60 with gastric cancer.

In this sample, this clone turned up once. The J gene is TRBJ2-3, the V gene TRBV30; a weak D match, TRBD2 (6 bases). This CDR3 has 15 residues. The germline gives CDR1 GTSNPN, CDR2 SVGIG (reference sequence). The V end was cut by 0 bases, the J end by 0 bases, with 10 bases between. The CDR3 bases are TGTGCCTGGAGTGTACTGAGCGGGAGCACAGATACGCAGTATTTT. Translated: CAWSVLSGSTDTQYF.

This rearrangement joins TRBV7-2 to TRBJ1-2; D is perhaps TRBD1 (5 bases). This CDR3 contains 13 residues. V lost 1 base to trimming and J lost 4 bases, with 7 bases between them. The germline V gene has CDR1 SGHTA and CDR2 FQGNSA. The CDR3 is CASSLDRTYGYTF. DNA of the CDR3: TGTGCCAGCAGCTTAGACAGGACCTATGGCTACACCTTC. The full variable domain, rest sourced from reference TRBV7-2 and TRBJ1-2, is GAGVSQSPSNKVTEKGKDVELRCDPISGHTALYWYRQSLGQGLEFLIYFQGNSAPDKSGLPSDRFSAERTGGSVSTLTIQRTQQEDSAVYLCASSLDRTYGYTFGSGTRLTVV.

The chain recombines TRBV4-1 with TRBJ1-3; D unresolved. The CDR3 totals 15 residues. The germline V gene has CDR1 MGHRA and CDR2 YSYEKL. Between the trimmed V and J ends, which lost 0 bases and 2 bases, there was a span of 8 bases. CDR3 sequence: CASSQDVGTGNTIYF. CDR3 coding DNA: TGCGCCAGCAGCCAAGATGTGGGTACTGGAAACACCATATATTTT.

The V and J genes are TRBV7-5 and TRBJ2-3; the table assigns TRBD2, which was not confirmed against the DNA. TRBV7-5 is shown as a pseudogene. The CDR3 is made up of 17 amino acids. CDR3 residues: CVRSSGTSGKGEDTQYF. In DNA, the CDR3 is TGTGTCAGAAGCTCCGGGACTAGCGGGAAGGGGGAAGATACGCAGTATTTT.

The sample holds one count of this clone. This chain connects TRBV21-1 to TRBJ1-6; TRBD1, the D gene given by the table, was not confirmed from the DNA. TRBV21-1 is annotated as a pseudogene. The CDR3 has 15 residues. The CDR3 loop reads CASSKADRHNSPLHF. CDR3 coding DNA: TGTGCCAGCAGCAAAGCAGACAGGCATAATTCACCCCTCCACTTT.